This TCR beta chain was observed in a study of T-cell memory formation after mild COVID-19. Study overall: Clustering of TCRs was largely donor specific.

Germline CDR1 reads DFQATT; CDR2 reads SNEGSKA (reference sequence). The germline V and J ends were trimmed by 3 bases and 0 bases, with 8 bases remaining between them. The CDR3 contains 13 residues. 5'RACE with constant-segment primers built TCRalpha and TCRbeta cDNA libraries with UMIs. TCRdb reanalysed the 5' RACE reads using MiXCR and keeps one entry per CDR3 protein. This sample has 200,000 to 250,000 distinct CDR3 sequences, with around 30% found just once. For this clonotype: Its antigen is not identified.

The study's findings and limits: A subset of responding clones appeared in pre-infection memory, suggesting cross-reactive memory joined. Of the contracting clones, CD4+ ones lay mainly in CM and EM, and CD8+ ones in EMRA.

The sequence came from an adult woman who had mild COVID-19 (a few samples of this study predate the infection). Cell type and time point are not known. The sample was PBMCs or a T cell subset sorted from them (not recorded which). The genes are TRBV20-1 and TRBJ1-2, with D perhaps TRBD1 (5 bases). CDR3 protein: CSASRVANYGYTF. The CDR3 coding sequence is TGCAGTGCTAGCAGGGTGGCTAACTATGGCTACACCTTC.